The present entry profiles one TCR beta chain with its context. This specimen belongs to a study of regulatory T cells in long-lasting Graves disease. The time point denotes: persistent/refractory GD, antithyroid drugs over 5 years with positive TRAb. PBMCs provided the RNA from which the TCR library was made. Arm-PCR of CDR3 regions with iRepertoire HTBI primers generated TCR beta libraries. MiXCR, applied by TCRdb to the multiplex PCR reads, yields one record per CDR3 protein. The sample has a few hundred thousand distinct CDR3 sequences; about a quarter are singletons. The CDR3 has 15 amino acids. V trimming: 4 bases; J trimming: 8 bases; junction bases outside the gene matches: 6. Per the germline V gene, CDR1 is LNHDA and CDR2 is SQIVND (reference sequence).

The source of this sequence is a female donor with Graves disease. V and J are TRBV19 and TRBJ1-6, with TRBD1 identical over 9 bases. Sequencing used peripheral blood mononuclear cells (PBMCs), obtained when the disease was refractory, from a patient treated with antithyroid drugs. The CDR3 here is CASSKKRTGDSPLHF. CDR3 nucleotides: TGTGCCAGTAGTAAGAAGCGGACAGGGGATTCACCCCTCCACTTT.